Listed here are 12 T cell receptor beta chains from one sample, sequenced in a study of identical twins. TCRdb used MiXCR to reprocess the 5' RACE reads, holding one entry per CDR3 protein. The sample has over 600,000 distinct CDR3 sequences; 21% are singletons. These data were also reused for a study on T cells expressing NK-cell markers.

Sequencing was performed on PBMCs. The receptors were sampled from a woman between 18 and 29 years old in good health.

This clonotype was observed a handful of times. This chain links TRBV20-1 with TRBJ2-2; 7 bases align to TRBD2. The CDR3 loop spans 15 amino acids. The V segment lost 2 bases and the J segment 2 bases; nucleotides outside the gene matches: 5. Germline V lookup: CDR1 DFQATT, CDR2 SNEGSKA (reference sequence). Written as DNA, the CDR3 is TGCAGTGCTAGAAGTCTAGCGGACAACACCGGGGAGCTGTTTTTT. It specifies CSARSLADNTGELFF.

The genes are TRBV5-1 and TRBJ1-6; TRBD1 agrees at 7 bases. This CDR3 has 14 amino acids. Germline V gene data show CDR1 as SGHRS and CDR2 as YFSETQ. V trimming: 4 bases; J trimming: 7 bases; junction bases outside the gene matches: 5. The CDR3 sequence is CASSDRDSNSPLHF. CDR3 bases: TGCGCCAGCAGCGACCGGGACAGCAATTCACCCCTCCACTTT.

CDR3 in DNA: TGTGCCAGCAGTTTCGGGACAGCTGGCAAAAACATTCAGTACTTC. Protein: CASSFGTAGKNIQYF. The genes are TRBV6-5 and TRBJ2-4; TRBD1 agrees at 7 bases. CDR3 length equals 15 residues. V trimming: 4 bases; J trimming: 3 bases; junction bases outside the gene matches: 6. Per the germline V gene, CDR1 is MNHEY and CDR2 is SVGAGI.

This clonotype showed up just a few times. Written as DNA, the CDR3 is TGTGCCAGCTCACCCCATGAGACCCAGTACTTC. Translation: CASSPHETQYF. The chain is built from TRBV18 and TRBJ2-5, with unresolved D. This CDR3 contains 11 residues. Germline CDR1 reads KGHSH; CDR2 reads LQKENI. Deletions cut 3 bases from V and 5 bases from J, with 4 bases between.

V gene TRBV7-2 combines with J gene TRBJ2-2; TRBD2 aligns across 7 bases. The CDR3 is 16 amino acids. Trimming removed 10 bases from V and 0 bases from J; junction bases left unmatched: 11. CDR1 and CDR2 from the germline V gene are SGHTA and FQGNSA. The CDR3 region is CAIFGGILANTGELFF. The CDR3 DNA reads TGTGCCATTTTCGGGGGGATCCTCGCGAACACCGGGGAGCTGTTTTTT.

The chain employs TRBV20-1 and TRBJ2-1; 11 bases match TRBD2. This CDR3 has 18 amino acids. Germline CDR1 is DFQATT and CDR2 is SNEGSKA (reference sequence). Unmatched junction bases numbered 14, after V lost 0 bases and J lost 7 bases. CDR3 bases: TGCAGTGCTAGAGATGACGGCTCCGGAATAGCGGGGGGGAATGAGCAGTTCTTC. This sequence encodes CSARDDGSGIAGGNEQFF.

This clonotype was counted a few times. The chain is built from TRBV7-9 and TRBJ1-1, with D possibly matching TRBD1 (6 bases). Per the germline V gene, CDR1 is SEHNR and CDR2 is FQNEAQ (reference sequence). This CDR3 is 13 amino acids long. V dropped 3 bases and J dropped 5 bases, with 10 bases sitting between them. The CDR3 region is CASSFVRGTEAFF. CDR3 nucleotides: TGTGCCAGCAGCTTTGTAAGGGGGACTGAAGCTTTCTTT.

This clonotype was detected a few times. The rearrangement links TRBV20-1 to TRBJ1-1; D call uncertain. V lost 5 bases, J lost 2 bases, and 15 bases lay in between. The length of the CDR3 is 14 residues. In germline, CDR1 is DFQATT, CDR2 SNEGSKA (reference sequence). CDR3 amino acids: CSAGRGSSNTEAFF. The CDR3, as DNA: TGCAGTGCTGGGAGAGGGTCAAGTAACACTGAAGCTTTCTTT.

The V call is TRBV2, the J call TRBJ2-5, with D perhaps TRBD2 (5 bases). This CDR3 has 15 residues. Per the germline V gene, CDR1 is SNHLY and CDR2 is FYNNEI. With 3 bases removed from V and 0 bases from J, the gap between germline ends came to 11 bases. DNA of the CDR3: TGTGCCAGCAGTGATCCTAAGCGGAACCAAGAGACCCAGTACTTC. It yields the protein CASSDPKRNQETQYF. Looking up the rest from reference TRBV2 and TRBJ2-5 gives the full variable domain: EPEVTQTPSHQVTQMGQEVILRCVPISNHLYFYWYRQILGQKVEFLVSFYNNEISEKSEIFDDQFSVERPDGSNFTLKIRSTKLEDSAMYFCASSDPKRNQETQYFGPGTRLLVL.

The V gene is TRBV9, the J gene TRBJ2-1; D unclear. From germline, CDR1 is SGDLS and CDR2 YYNGEE. The CDR3 totals 18 residues. Trimming shortened V by 3 bases and J by 7 bases, and 26 bases separated the two germline ends. The CDR3 bases are TGTGCCAGCAGCGCTCCCAAGGTAGTGAATCCCCTTGGGAATGAGCAGTTCTTC. It specifies CASSAPKVVNPLGNEQFF.

This clonotype was counted only a few times. The chain couples TRBV29-1 to TRBJ2-1, with 11 bases fitting TRBD2. The CDR3 runs 14 residues. V lost 2 bases, J lost 4 bases, and 1 base stayed unmatched. Per the germline V gene, CDR1 is SQVTM and CDR2 is ANQGSEA. The CDR3 region is CSVEIAGGYNEQFF. For the CDR3, the DNA is TGCAGCGTTGAAATAGCGGGAGGGTACAATGAGCAGTTCTTC.

The V gene is TRBV20-1, the J gene TRBJ2-1; unclear D gene. The CDR3 is 14 amino acids. V was pared by 3 bases and J by 4 bases, with 13 bases between. CDR1 and CDR2 (germline): DFQATT, SNEGSKA (reference sequence). CDR3: CSASSGMVYNEQFF. In DNA, the CDR3 is TGCAGTGCTAGTTCTGGAATGGTGTACAATGAGCAGTTCTTC.